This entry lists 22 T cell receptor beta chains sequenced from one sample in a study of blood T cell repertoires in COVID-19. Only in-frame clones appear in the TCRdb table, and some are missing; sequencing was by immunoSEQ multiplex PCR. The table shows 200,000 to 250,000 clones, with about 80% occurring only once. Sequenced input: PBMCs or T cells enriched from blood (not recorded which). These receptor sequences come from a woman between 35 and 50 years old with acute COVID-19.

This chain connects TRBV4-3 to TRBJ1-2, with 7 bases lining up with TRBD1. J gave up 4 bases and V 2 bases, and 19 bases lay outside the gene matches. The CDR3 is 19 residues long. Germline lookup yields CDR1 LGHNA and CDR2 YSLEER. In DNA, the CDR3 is TGCGCCAGCAGCCAATCGGTGGGCGGGACAGCCTCGAGCATCTATGGCTACACCTTC. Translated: CASSQSVGGTASSIYGYTF.

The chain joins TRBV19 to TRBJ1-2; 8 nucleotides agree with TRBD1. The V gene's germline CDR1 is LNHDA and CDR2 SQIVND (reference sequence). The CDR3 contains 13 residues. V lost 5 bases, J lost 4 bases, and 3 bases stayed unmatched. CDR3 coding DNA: TGTGCCAGTAGTGGACAGGGCCCCTATGGCTACACCTTC. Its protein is CASSGQGPYGYTF. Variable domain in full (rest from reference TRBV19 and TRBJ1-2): DGGITQSPKYLFRKEGQNVTLSCEQNLNHDAMYWYRQDPGQGLRLIYYSQIVNDFQKGDIAEGYSVSREKKESFPLTVTSAQKNPTAFYLCASSGQGPYGYTFGSGTRLTVV.

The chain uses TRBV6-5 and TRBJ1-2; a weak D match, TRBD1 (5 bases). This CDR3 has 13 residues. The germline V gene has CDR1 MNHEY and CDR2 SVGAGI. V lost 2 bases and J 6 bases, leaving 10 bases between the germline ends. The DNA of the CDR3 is TGTGCCAGCAGTTACCGGCAGGGAAATGGCTACACCTTC. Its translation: CASSYRQGNGYTF.

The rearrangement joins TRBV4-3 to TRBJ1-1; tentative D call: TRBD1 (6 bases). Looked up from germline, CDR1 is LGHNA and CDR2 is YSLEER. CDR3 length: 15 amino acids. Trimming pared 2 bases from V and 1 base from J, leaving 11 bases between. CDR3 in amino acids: CASSQQGLGNTEAFF. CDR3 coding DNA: TGCGCCAGCAGCCAACAGGGGTTGGGGAACACTGAAGCTTTCTTT.

DNA for the CDR3: TGTGCCAGCAGGCAACCAGGCTGGGCCAAAAACATTCAGTACTTC. It codes for CASRQPGWAKNIQYF. The chain joins TRBV6-5 to TRBJ2-4; D remains unclear. The CDR3 loop spans 15 amino acids. V shed 6 bases and J shed 1 base, with 13 bases lying between them. Looked up from germline, CDR1 is MNHEY and CDR2 is SVGAGI.

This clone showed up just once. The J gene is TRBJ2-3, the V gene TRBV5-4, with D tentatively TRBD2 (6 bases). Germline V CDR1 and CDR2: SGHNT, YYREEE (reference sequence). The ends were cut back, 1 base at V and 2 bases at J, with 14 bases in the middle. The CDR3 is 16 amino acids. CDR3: CASSLTSLANTDTQYF. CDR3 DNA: TGTGCCAGCAGCTTGACTAGCCTGGCTAACACAGATACGCAGTATTTT.

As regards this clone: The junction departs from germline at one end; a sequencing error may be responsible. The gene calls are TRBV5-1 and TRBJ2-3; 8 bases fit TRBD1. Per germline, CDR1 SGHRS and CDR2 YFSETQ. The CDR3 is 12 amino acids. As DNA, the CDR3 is TGCGCCAGCAGCTTGAATAAACAGGGGGTTGTCTTT. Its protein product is CASSLNKQGVVF.

As DNA, the CDR3 is TGTGCCACCCAGCGGGGGGGCCAGGTTGAGCAGTTCTTC. The encoded protein is CATQRGGQVEQFF. The rearrangement joins TRBV2 to TRBJ2-1; 10 positions match TRBD2. The V segment lost 10 bases and the J segment 9 bases; nucleotides outside the gene matches: 9. The CDR3 has 13 amino acids. The germline CDR1 and CDR2 sequences are SNHLY and FYNNEI.

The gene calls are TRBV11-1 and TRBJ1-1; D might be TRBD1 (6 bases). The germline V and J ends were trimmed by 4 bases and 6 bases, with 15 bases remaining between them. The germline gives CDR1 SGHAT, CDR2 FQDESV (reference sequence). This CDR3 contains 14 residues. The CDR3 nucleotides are TGTGCCAGCAGCTCACACAGGGAGTCCCCTGAAGCTTTCTTT. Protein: CASSSHRESPEAFF.

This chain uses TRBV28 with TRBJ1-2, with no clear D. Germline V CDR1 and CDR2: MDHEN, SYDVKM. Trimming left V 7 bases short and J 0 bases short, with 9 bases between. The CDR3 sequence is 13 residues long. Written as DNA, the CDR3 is TGTGCCAGCACCCCCTATCCTAACTATGGCTACACCTTC. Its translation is CASTPYPNYGYTF.

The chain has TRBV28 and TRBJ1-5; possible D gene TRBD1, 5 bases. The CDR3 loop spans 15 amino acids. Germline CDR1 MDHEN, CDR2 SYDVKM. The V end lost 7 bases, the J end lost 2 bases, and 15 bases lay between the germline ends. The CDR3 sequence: CASNLRGGGNQPQHF. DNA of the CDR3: TGTGCCAGCAACTTGAGGGGAGGCGGCAATCAGCCCCAGCATTTT.

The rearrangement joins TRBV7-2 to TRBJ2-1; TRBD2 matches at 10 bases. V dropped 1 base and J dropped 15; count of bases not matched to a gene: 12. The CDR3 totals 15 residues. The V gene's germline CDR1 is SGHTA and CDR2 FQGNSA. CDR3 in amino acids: CASSLEGLAGAQRFF. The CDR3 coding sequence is TGTGCCAGCAGCTTAGAGGGTCTAGCGGGGGCCCAGAGGTTCTTC.

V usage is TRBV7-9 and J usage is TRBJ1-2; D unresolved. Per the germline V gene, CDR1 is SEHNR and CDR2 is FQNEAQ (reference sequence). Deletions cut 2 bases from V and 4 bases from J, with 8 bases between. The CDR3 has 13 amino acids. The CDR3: CASSLMESYGYTF. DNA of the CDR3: TGTGCCAGCAGCTTAATGGAGAGCTATGGCTACACCTTC.

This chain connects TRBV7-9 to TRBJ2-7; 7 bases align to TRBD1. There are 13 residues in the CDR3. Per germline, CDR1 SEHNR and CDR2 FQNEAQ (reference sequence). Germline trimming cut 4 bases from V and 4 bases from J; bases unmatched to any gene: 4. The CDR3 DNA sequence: TGTGCCAGCAGCTCGACAGGGTTGTACGAGCAGTACTTC. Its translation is CASSSTGLYEQYF.

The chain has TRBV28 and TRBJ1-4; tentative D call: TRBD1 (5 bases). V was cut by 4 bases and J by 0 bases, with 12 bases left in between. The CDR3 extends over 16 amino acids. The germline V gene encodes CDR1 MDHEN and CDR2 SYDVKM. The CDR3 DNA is TGTGCCAGCAGTTACGGGGGGGGAGCAACTAATGAAAAACTGTTTTTT. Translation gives CASSYGGGATNEKLFF.

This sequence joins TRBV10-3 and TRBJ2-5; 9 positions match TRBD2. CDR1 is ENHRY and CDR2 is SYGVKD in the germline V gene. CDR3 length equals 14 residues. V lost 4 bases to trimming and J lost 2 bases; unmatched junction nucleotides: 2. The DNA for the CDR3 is TGTGCCATCAGTGTCGCGGGGGGGCAAGAGACCCAGTACTTC. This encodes CAISVAGGQETQYF.

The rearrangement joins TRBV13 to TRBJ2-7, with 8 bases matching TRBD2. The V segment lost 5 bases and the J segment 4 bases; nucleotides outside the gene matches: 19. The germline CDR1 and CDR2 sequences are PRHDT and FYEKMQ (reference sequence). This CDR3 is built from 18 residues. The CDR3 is CASSPPPGRSGRGYEQYF. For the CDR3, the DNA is TGTGCCAGCAGCCCACCCCCAGGGAGGAGCGGGAGAGGTTACGAGCAGTACTTC. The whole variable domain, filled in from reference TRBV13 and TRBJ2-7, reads AAGVIQSPRHLIKEKRETATLKCYPIPRHDTVYWYQQGPGQDPQFLISFYEKMQSDKGSIPDRFSAQQFSDYHSELNMSSLELGDSALYFCASSPPPGRSGRGYEQYFGPGTRLTVT.

The CDR3 protein is CASSPRRGFEAFF. The CDR3 DNA follows: TGTGCCAGCAGCCCTCGTCGGGGTTTTGAAGCTTTCTTT. V and J are TRBV7-9 and TRBJ1-1; D call uncertain. Per the germline V gene, CDR1 is SEHNR and CDR2 is FQNEAQ (reference sequence). The CDR3 sequence is 13 residues long. V was shortened by 5 bases and J by 7 bases, with 14 bases between the two germline ends.

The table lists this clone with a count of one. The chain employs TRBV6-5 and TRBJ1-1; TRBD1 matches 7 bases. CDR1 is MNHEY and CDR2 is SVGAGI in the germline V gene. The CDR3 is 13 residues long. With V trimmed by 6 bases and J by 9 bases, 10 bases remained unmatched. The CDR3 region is CASSPWRGQQAFF. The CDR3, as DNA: TGTGCCAGCAGCCCCTGGAGGGGGCAACAAGCTTTCTTT.

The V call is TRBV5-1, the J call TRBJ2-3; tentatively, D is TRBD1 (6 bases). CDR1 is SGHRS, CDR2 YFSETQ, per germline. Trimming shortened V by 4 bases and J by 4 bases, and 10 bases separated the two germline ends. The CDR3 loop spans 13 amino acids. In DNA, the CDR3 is TGCGCCAGCAGCCCAAACAGGGCAGATACGCAGTATTTT. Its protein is CASSPNRADTQYF.

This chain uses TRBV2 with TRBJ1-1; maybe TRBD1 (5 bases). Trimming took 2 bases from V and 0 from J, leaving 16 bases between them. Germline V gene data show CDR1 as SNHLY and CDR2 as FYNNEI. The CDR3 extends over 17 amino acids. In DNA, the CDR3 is TGTGCCAGCAGTGAACCACAGGCCCACTTCATGAACACTGAAGCTTTCTTT. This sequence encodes CASSEPQAHFMNTEAFF.

This chain's CDR3 is CASSLKTTAYNSPLHF. As DNA, the CDR3 is TGTGCCAGCAGCTTGAAGACGACAGCTTATAATTCACCCCTCCACTTT. The chain recombines TRBV12-1 with TRBJ1-6; the D call TRBD1 from the table was never checked on the DNA. TRBV12-1 is shown as a pseudogene. The CDR3 consists of 16 residues.